The 13 T cell receptor beta chains below were found in one sample sequenced in a study of response to subunit inactivated influenza vaccine. TCRdb fed the RT-PCR reads into MiXCR, producing one record per CDR3 protein. In the table there are 150,000 to 200,000 distinct CDR3 sequences, about 12% of which are singletons. The same data also contributed to another study, on T cells expressing NK-cell markers. In that study: 5'RACE template switching with UMIs generated TCR beta cDNA.

Sequenced material: CD8+ T cells sorted from PBMCs, taken approximately 12 days after vaccination. The receptors here all came from a man aged 50 to 59 who received an inactivated influenza vaccine.

This clonotype was counted ten times or more. The genes are TRBV4-3 and TRBJ2-7; D is unclear. Germline CDR1 and CDR2: LGHNA and YSLEER. With 2 bases removed from V and 2 bases from J, the gap between germline ends came to 10 bases. There are 14 residues in the CDR3. CDR3 nucleotide sequence: TGCGCCAGCAGCCAATTTTTGGGCGCCTACGAGCAGTACTTC. Translation: CASSQFLGAYEQYF.

In its sample, this clonotype was seen a few times. The V gene is TRBV10-2, the J gene TRBJ2-5; 7 nucleotides align to TRBD2. Germline assignment: CDR1 WSHSY and CDR2 SAAADI. V dropped 11 bases and J dropped 4; count of bases not matched to a gene: 10. CDR3 length: 13 amino acids. This CDR3 reads CAAGAGPGETQYF. The CDR3 nucleotides read TGCGCCGCGGGAGCGGGGCCTGGAGAGACCCAGTACTTC.

Many counts were recorded for this clonotype. The gene calls are TRBV7-9 and TRBJ2-7; D is unresolved. V was clipped by 0 bases and J by 7 bases, with 10 bases between them. The length of the CDR3 is 13 residues. Per the germline V gene, CDR1 is SEHNR and CDR2 is FQNEAQ (reference sequence). CDR3 loop: CASSLARPGEQYF. CDR3 sequence (DNA): TGTGCCAGCAGCTTAGCGCGTCCGGGTGAGCAGTACTTC.

The rearrangement joins TRBV6-2 or TRBV6-3 to TRBJ2-2; no definite D call. There are 14 residues in the CDR3. The germline V gene has CDR1 MNHEY and CDR2 SVGEGT. Between the trimmed V and J ends, which lost 5 bases and 7 bases, there was a span of 14 bases. CDR3 amino acids: CASSVPWGNGELFF. The CDR3 DNA is TGTGCCAGCAGTGTCCCCTGGGGAAACGGGGAGCTGTTTTTT.

V and J are TRBV7-8 and TRBJ2-5, with 11 bases identical to TRBD2. Germline V CDR1 and CDR2: SGHVS, FQNEAQ. V trimming: 4 bases; J trimming: 3 bases; junction bases outside the gene matches: 7. There are 16 residues in the CDR3. CDR3 sequence: CASSSPTSGVKETQYF. As DNA, the CDR3 is TGTGCCAGCAGCTCCCCGACTAGCGGGGTTAAAGAGACCCAGTACTTC.

V usage is TRBV27 and J usage is TRBJ2-1; 9 positions agree with TRBD1. The CDR3 covers 16 residues. Germline V gives CDR1 MNHEY, CDR2 SMNVEV (reference sequence). V lost 7 bases and J lost 5; bases outside the gene matches: 12. CDR3 region: CASTSPGTGNNNEQFF. The CDR3 DNA reads as TGTGCCAGCACCTCGCCCGGGACAGGGAACAACAATGAGCAGTTCTTC.

This clonotype has more than one count but fewer than ten. The V call is TRBV4-1, the J call TRBJ1-6; TRBD1 agrees at 8 bases. CDR3 length equals 16 residues. V lost 0 bases, J lost 6 bases, and 4 bases stayed unmatched. Looked up from germline, CDR1 is MGHRA and CDR2 is YSYEKL. CDR3: CASSQESGTGNSPLHF. The CDR3 DNA sequence: TGCGCCAGCAGCCAAGAATCCGGGACAGGTAATTCACCCCTCCACTTT.

In this sample, this clonotype turned up a few times. The chain has TRBV20-1 and TRBJ2-2; the match to TRBD2 covers 9 bases. CDR3 length: 16 residues. The germline gives CDR1 DFQATT, CDR2 SNEGSKA (reference sequence). Trimming at V came to 3 bases and at J to 5 bases, leaving 10 bases not matched to a gene. DNA of the CDR3: TGCAGTGCTAGTCCCAGCGGGGGGCCCGAGACCGGGGAGCTGTTTTTT. Translation gives CSASPSGGPETGELFF.

CDR3 region: CASSGLAGVTGELFF. DNA for the CDR3: TGTGCCAGTAGCGGACTAGCGGGTGTCACCGGGGAGCTGTTTTTT. This chain uses TRBV19 with TRBJ2-2, with 11 bases lining up with TRBD2. This CDR3 region has 15 residues. V gave up 6 bases and J gave up 4 bases; unmatched junction bases: 4. Germline CDR1 and CDR2: LNHDA and SQIVND (reference sequence). The entire variable domain, with the rest obtained from reference TRBV19 and TRBJ2-2, is as follows: DGGITQSPKYLFRKEGQNVTLSCEQNLNHDAMYWYRQDPGQGLRLIYYSQIVNDFQKGDIAEGYSVSREKKESFPLTVTSAQKNPTAFYLCASSGLAGVTGELFFGEGSRLTVL.

The chain carries TRBV1 and TRBJ2-3. TRBV1 is flagged as a pseudogene. CDR3 length: 17 residues. The CDR3 sequence is CTSSQDGGGTSTDTQYF. CDR3 bases: TGCACCAGCAGCCAAGATGGTGGCGGGACTAGCACAGATACGCAGTATTTT.

This clonotype was picked up many times. The V and J genes are TRBV20-1 and TRBJ2-7; 11 bases line up with TRBD2. V dropped 0 bases and J dropped 0; count of bases not matched to a gene: 10. This CDR3 is built from 18 residues. Germline V gene sequence: CDR1 DFQATT, CDR2 SNEGSKA (reference sequence). The CDR3 protein is CSARDFGLAGGPSYEQYF. CDR3 nucleotides: TGCAGTGCTAGAGATTTTGGGCTAGCGGGGGGCCCCTCCTACGAGCAGTACTTC.

This chain connects TRBV6-2 or TRBV6-3 to TRBJ2-1; 9 bases match TRBD2. The V gene's germline CDR1 is MNHEY and CDR2 SVGEGT. Unmatched junction bases numbered 8, after V lost 4 bases and J lost 1 base. This CDR3 has 17 residues. The CDR3 here is CASSSRGGLKSYNEQFF. CDR3 DNA sequence: TGTGCCAGCAGTTCGCGGGGGGGGCTTAAGTCCTACAATGAGCAGTTCTTC.

This clonotype has more than one count but fewer than ten. The chain employs TRBV28 and TRBJ2-7, with 11 bases matching TRBD2. The CDR3 loop spans 16 amino acids. Germline CDR1 and CDR2: MDHEN and SYDVKM. Trimming cost V 2 bases and J 6 bases; bases outside gene matches: 9. CDR3 nucleotide sequence: TGTGCCAGCAGTTTAGGGTATAGCGGGGGGGCCGGCGAGCAGTACTTC. Protein: CASSLGYSGGAGEQYF.